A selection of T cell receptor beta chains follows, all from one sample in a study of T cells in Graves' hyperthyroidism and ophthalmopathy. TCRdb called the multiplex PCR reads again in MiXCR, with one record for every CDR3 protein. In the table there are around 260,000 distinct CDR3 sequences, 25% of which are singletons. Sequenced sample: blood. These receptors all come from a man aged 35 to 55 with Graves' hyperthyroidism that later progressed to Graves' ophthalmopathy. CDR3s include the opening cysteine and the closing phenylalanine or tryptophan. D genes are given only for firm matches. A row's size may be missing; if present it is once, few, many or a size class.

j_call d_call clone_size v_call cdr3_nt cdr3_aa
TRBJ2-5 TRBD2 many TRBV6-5 TGTGCCAGCGGGACTAGCGGGGGCTCTGAAGAGACCCAGTACTTC CASGTSGGSEETQYF
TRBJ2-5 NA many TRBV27 TGTGCCAGCAGGGAGACGGGTAAAGAGACCCAGTACTTC CASRETGKETQYF
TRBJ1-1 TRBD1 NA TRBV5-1 TGCGCCAGCAGCTTGGAGGGACAGGGCGGGATAAACACTGAAGCTTTCTTT CASSLEGQGGINTEAFF
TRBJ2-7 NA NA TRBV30 TGTGCCTGGAGGAGGGAAGGTGGCTCCTACGAGCAGTACTTC CAWRREGGSYEQYF
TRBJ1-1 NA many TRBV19 TGTGCCAGTAGTATACGGGAATACATGAACACTGAAGCTTTCTTT CASSIREYMNTEAFF
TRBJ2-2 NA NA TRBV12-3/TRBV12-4 TGTGCCGGCGGGAACACCGGGGAGCTGTTTTTT CAGGNTGELFF
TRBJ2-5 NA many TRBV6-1 TGTGCCAGCGATAGGGGGGCCGAGACCCAGTACTTC CASDRGAETQYF
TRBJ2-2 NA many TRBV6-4 TGTGCCAGCAGTGACGCGACAGCGAACACCGGGGAGCTGTTTTTT CASSDATANTGELFF
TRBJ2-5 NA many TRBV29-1 TGCAGCGGCGTAGGGGATCAAGAGACCCAGTACTTC CSGVGDQETQYF
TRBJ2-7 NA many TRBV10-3 TGTGCCATCAGTGAGTCGAAAGGTAGTAGCGGAGGGACCTACGAGCAGTACTTC CAISESKGSSGGTYEQYF
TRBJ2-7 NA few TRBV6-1 TGTGCCAGCAACACCGGAACTTACGAGCAGTACTTC CASNTGTYEQYF
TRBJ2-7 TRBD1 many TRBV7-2 TGTGCCAGCAGCTCCAACAGGGGCTTCCACGAGCAGTACTTC CASSSNRGFHEQYF
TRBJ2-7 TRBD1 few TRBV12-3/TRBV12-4 TGTGCCAGCAGGAGGGACAGGGGGCTGGTCGAGCAGTACTTC CASRRDRGLVEQYF
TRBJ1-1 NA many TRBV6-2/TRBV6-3 TGTGCCAGCAGTTACTCAAAGGGCACTGAAGCTTTCTTT CASSYSKGTEAFF
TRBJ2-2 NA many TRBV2 TGTGCCAGCAGTGCCAGGGGAAGGAACACCGGGGAGCTGTTTTTT CASSARGRNTGELFF
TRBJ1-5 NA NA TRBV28 TGTGCCAGCAGTTTCGTCCATGGAAATCAGCCCCAGCATTTT CASSFVHGNQPQHF
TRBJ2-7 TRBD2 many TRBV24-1 TGTGCCACCAGTGATACTAGCGGGAGCGACGAGCAGTACTTC CATSDTSGSDEQYF
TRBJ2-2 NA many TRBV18 TGTGCCAGCTCACCACCCCAATACACCGGGGAGCTGTTTTTT CASSPPQYTGELFF
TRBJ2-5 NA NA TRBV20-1 TGCAGTGCTAGCAGGGGTTCGGAGACCCAGTACTTC CSASRGSETQYF
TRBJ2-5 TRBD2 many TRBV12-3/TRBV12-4 TGTGCCAGCAGTAGACTAGCGGGACGGGGTGAGACCCAGTACTTC CASSRLAGRGETQYF
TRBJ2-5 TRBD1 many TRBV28 TGTGCCAGCAGTTTATTCCGCGACAGGGGATTGGGGGAGACCCAGTACTTC CASSLFRDRGLGETQYF
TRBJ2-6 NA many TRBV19 TGTGCCAGTAGTACCCGCAATATCCTATCCGGGGCCAACGTCCTGACTTTC CASSTRNILSGANVLTF
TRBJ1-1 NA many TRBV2 TGTGCCAGCAGTGTGGGGGCGAACACTGAAGCTTTCTTT CASSVGANTEAFF
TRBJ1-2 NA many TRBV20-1 TGCAGTGCTAGCAGGGATGGCTACACCTTC CSASRDGYTF
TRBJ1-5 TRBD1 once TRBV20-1 TGCAGTGCTTGGACAGGGAGGGGGGGAAATCAGCCCCAGCATTTT CSAWTGRGGNQPQHF
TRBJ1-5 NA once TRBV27 TGTGCCAGCAGTTTTAACGGGGGTTTGAGTCAGCCCCAGCATTTT CASSFNGGLSQPQHF
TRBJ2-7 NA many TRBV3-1 TGTGCCAGCGGGGACAACTCCTACGAGCAGTACTTC CASGDNSYEQYF
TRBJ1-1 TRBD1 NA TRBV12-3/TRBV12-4 TGTGCCAGCAGTTGGGGGACAGGGAATTCTCATGAAGCTTTCTTT CASSWGTGNSHEAFF
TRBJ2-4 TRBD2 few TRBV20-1 TGCAGTGCTAGAGATCGTACTAGCGGGTTAGCCAAAAACATTCAGTACTTC CSARDRTSGLAKNIQYF
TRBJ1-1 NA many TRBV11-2 TGTGCCAGCAGCTTCCCGAACACTGAAGCTTTCTTT CASSFPNTEAFF
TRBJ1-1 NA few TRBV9 TGTGCCAGCAGCGTAGTGGCAGGGTCTGAAGCTTTCTTT CASSVVAGSEAFF
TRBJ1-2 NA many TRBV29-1 TGCAGCGTTGATCCCGGGGGCTACACCTTC CSVDPGGYTF
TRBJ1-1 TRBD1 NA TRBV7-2 TGTGCCAGCAGCAAGGACAGGGACGGCGGAGCTTTCTTT CASSKDRDGGAFF
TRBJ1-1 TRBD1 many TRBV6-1 TGTGCCAGCAGTCAACGACAGGGATTGAACACTGAAGCTTTCTTT CASSQRQGLNTEAFF
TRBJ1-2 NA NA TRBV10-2 TGCGCCAGCAAGACTCAGGGCAGGGATGGCTACACCTTC CASKTQGRDGYTF
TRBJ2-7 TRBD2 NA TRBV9 TGTGCCAGCAGCACCCTAGAGGAGCGGGGCGAGCAGTACTTC CASSTLEERGEQYF
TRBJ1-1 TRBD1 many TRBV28 TGTGCCAGCAGTTTGACAGGGGGAAGAGCTTTCTTT CASSLTGGRAFF
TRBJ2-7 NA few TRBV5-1 TGCGCCAGCAGCTTGGATCCAGGGGTAGACGAGCAGTACTTC CASSLDPGVDEQYF
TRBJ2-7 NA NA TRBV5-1 TGCGCCAGCAGCTTGGGTGGCCCCTCGGGGGTCGAGCAGTACTTC CASSLGGPSGVEQYF
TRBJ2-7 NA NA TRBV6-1 TGTGCCAGCAGTGCCCAGGGGCTTAAAACCTACGAGCAGTACTTC CASSAQGLKTYEQYF
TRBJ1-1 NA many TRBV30 TGTGCCTTGACCAGGGGTATGAACACTGAAGCTTTCTTT CALTRGMNTEAFF
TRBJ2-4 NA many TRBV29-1 TGCAGCGTTGGTGATAGCGGACCAAACATTCAGTACTTC CSVGDSGPNIQYF
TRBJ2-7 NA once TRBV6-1 TGTGCCAGCAGAGTGACTCAAACTACCTACGAGCAGTACTTC CASRVTQTTYEQYF
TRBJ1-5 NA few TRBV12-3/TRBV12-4 TGTGCCAGCAGTTTGACACCGAGCAATCAGCCCCAGCATTTT CASSLTPSNQPQHF
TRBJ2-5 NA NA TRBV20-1 TGCAGTGCTGACACAGGGATAGAGACCCAGTACTTC CSADTGIETQYF
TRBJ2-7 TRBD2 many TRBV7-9 TGTGCCAGCAGCTTCTCGGCTAGCGGGAGGGCCGGGGACGAGCAGTACTTC CASSFSASGRAGDEQYF
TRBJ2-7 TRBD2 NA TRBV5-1 TGCGCCAGCAGCCACGGTGGGCTAGCGGGGGCCTACGAGCAGTACTTC CASSHGGLAGAYEQYF
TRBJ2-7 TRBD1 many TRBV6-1 TGTGCCAGCAGCGACAGGGCCTACGAGCAGTACTTC CASSDRAYEQYF
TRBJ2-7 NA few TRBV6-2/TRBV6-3 TGTGCCAGCAGTTATCCGGCGGGACTTAACCCAGGCGAGCAGTACTTC CASSYPAGLNPGEQYF
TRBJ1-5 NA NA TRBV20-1 TGCAGTGCTAGCTTTTACGGGGGGGATCAGCCCCAGCATTTT CSASFYGGDQPQHF
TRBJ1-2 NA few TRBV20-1 TGCAGTGCTAGAGTCACAGCGAGAGAAGCCTATGGCTACACCTTC CSARVTAREAYGYTF